This entry lists 16 T cell receptor beta chains sequenced from one sample in a study of blood T cells in healthy people across ages. A second PCR of roughly 7 to 11 cycles used a sample-barcoded 5' primer and a J-beta primer mix. Via MiXCR, TCRdb re-called the 5' RACE reads, giving one row per CDR3 protein. The data contain 1.5 million to 2 million distinct CDR3 sequences, 28% of them seen just once; the ten biggest clones take up approximately 7.7%. Material for sequencing was blood. The receptors derive from a woman in her 30s in good health.

The V and J genes are TRBV18 and TRBJ1-3, with 7 bases aligning to TRBD1. CDR1 and CDR2 (germline): KGHSH, LQKENI. V was pared by 3 bases and J by 0 bases, with 8 bases of the junction left unmatched. This CDR3 comprises 17 residues. CDR3 in DNA: TGTGCCAGCTCACCCGCGACAGGGAGGAGCTCTGGAAACACCATATATTTT. As protein: CASSPATGRSSGNTIYF.

The gene calls are TRBV2 and TRBJ2-1, with D unclear. The J call may not be correct, given that the DNA end is closer to TRBJ2-7. The CDR3 contains 17 residues. CDR1 and CDR2 (germline): SNHLY, FYNNEI. CDR3 amino acids: CASTPPSGSHSYNEQYF. The CDR3 DNA sequence: TGTGCCAGCACCCCTCCGTCTGGTAGTCACTCCTACAATGAGCAGTACTTC.

In this sample, this clonotype turned up a few times. The chain carries TRBV29-1 and TRBJ1-2, with D maybe TRBD1 (5 bases). The CDR3 covers 13 residues. Between the trimmed V and J ends, which lost 7 bases and 3 bases, there was a span of 15 bases. Germline V gene data show CDR1 as SQVTM and CDR2 as ANQGSEA. The CDR3 region has the DNA TGCAGCGCCCGACAGATTATGGACTATGGCTACACCTTC. As protein: CSARQIMDYGYTF.

This clonotype was seen more than once but under ten times. This chain joins TRBV20-1 and TRBJ2-2; D gene ambiguous. The ends were cut back, 3 bases at V and 2 bases at J, with 10 bases in the middle. Germline values: CDR1 DFQATT, CDR2 SNEGSKA (reference sequence). The CDR3 is 14 residues long. CDR3 sequence (DNA): TGCAGTGCTAGCCGGAGCCTTAACACCGGGGAGCTGTTTTTT. This encodes CSASRSLNTGELFF.

This clonotype was detected only a few times. The rearrangement uses TRBV5-1 and TRBJ1-1; TRBD1 might be the D (6 bases). V shed 0 bases and J shed 1 base, with 13 bases lying between them. Germline V gene sequence: CDR1 SGHRS, CDR2 YFSETQ. The CDR3 contains 16 residues. For the CDR3, the DNA is TGCGCCAGCAGCTTGGAATTGGGGGGGGCGAACACTGAAGCTTTCTTT. Protein product: CASSLELGGANTEAFF.

This clonotype was observed a handful of times. The V and J genes are TRBV12-3 or TRBV12-4 and TRBJ2-1; a possible D gene is TRBD1 (6 bases). The CDR3 length is 14 residues. V was shortened by 4 bases and J by 5 bases, with 12 bases between the two germline ends. CDR3 DNA: TGTGCCAGCAGTTCGGGCAGGGGCCACAATGAGCAGTTCTTC. The encoded protein is CASSSGRGHNEQFF.

This clonotype was observed many times. The genes are TRBV7-7 and TRBJ2-1, with D uncertain. Trimming cost V 5 bases and J 10 bases, with 12 bases left between them. The CDR3 runs 12 residues. Germline-derived CDR1 and CDR2 are SSHAT and FNYEAQ (reference sequence). CDR3 DNA sequence: TGTGCCAGCAGCCCTCAGGCTGGAGAGCAGTTCTTC. Translating gives CASSPQAGEQFF. The variable domain in full, completed from reference TRBV7-7 and TRBJ2-1, reads GAGVSQSPRYKVTKRGQDVTLRCDPISSHATLYWYQQALGQGPEFLTYFNYEAQPDKSGLPSDRFSAERPEGSISTLTIQRTEQRDSAMYRCASSPQAGEQFFGPGTRLTVL.

J is TRBJ1-5 and V is TRBV6-1, with unresolved D. The CDR3 spans 16 residues. V lost 1 base and J 0 bases, leaving 10 bases between the germline ends. The germline V gene has CDR1 MNHNS and CDR2 SASEGT. CDR3 sequence (DNA): TGTGCCAGCAGTGAAGTCGTGGTCTATAGCAATCAGCCCCAGCATTTT. It yields the protein CASSEVVVYSNQPQHF.

The V and J genes are TRBV6-2 or TRBV6-3 and TRBJ2-7; D may correspond to TRBD1 or TRBD2 (5 bases each). The CDR3 loop spans 15 amino acids. CDR1 and CDR2 (germline): MNHEY, SVGEGT. V lost 2 bases, J lost 1 base, and 12 bases lay in between. The CDR3 spells CASSYPGTNSYEQYF. The DNA for the CDR3 is TGTGCCAGCAGTTACCCCGGGACCAATTCCTACGAGCAGTACTTC.

DNA of the CDR3: TGTGCCAGCAGCCCCTACGGGACTAGCGGGGGGGCCTCAGATACGCAGTATTTT. Its translation is CASSPYGTSGGASDTQYF. The V gene is TRBV3-1, the J gene TRBJ2-3, with 16 bases identical to TRBD2. The J segment lost 4 bases and the V segment lost 4 bases, leaving 8 bases of the junction unmatched. CDR1 is LGHDT, CDR2 YNNKEL, per germline (reference sequence). The CDR3 sequence is 18 residues long.

In nucleotides, the CDR3 is TGTGCCAGCGGACAGGGGCTATATCGAACCCAGTACTTC. It translates to CASGQGLYRTQYF. V and J are TRBV12-3 or TRBV12-4 and TRBJ2-5; 9 nucleotides line up with TRBD1. The length of the CDR3 is 13 residues. With V trimmed by 8 bases and J by 8 bases, 9 bases remained unmatched.

J is TRBJ1-2 and V is TRBV12-3 or TRBV12-4, with 7 bases fitting TRBD1. This CDR3 region has 15 residues. With 5 bases clipped from V and 6 bases from J, the junction kept 12 bases outside the gene matches. The CDR3 bases are TGTGCCAGCAGTGCCCTGACAGGGCCGATACATGGCTACACCTTC. It yields the protein CASSALTGPIHGYTF.

V usage is TRBV20-1 and J usage is TRBJ1-5; D perhaps matches TRBD1 (5 bases). V lost 6 bases, J lost 0 bases, and 12 bases lay in between. The CDR3 covers 14 residues. Germline CDR1 DFQATT, CDR2 SNEGSKA (reference sequence). The CDR3 spells CSAWPGLSNQPQHF. The DNA of the CDR3 is TGCAGTGCCTGGCCGGGACTTAGCAATCAGCCCCAGCATTTT.

This clonotype came up a few times. The V gene is TRBV6-5, the J gene TRBJ1-5; tentative D call: TRBD1 (6 bases). CDR3 length equals 15 residues. Germline CDR1 reads MNHEY; CDR2 reads SVGAGI. V lost 5 bases and J 2 bases, leaving 13 bases between the germline ends. DNA for the CDR3: TGTGCCAGCAGTCCCCAGGGGTTAGGCAATCAGCCCCAGCATTTT. Amino acids: CASSPQGLGNQPQHF.

The V and J genes are TRBV20-1 and TRBJ2-3, with D possibly TRBD1 on 6 matching bases. This CDR3 has 12 amino acids. In germline, CDR1 is DFQATT, CDR2 SNEGSKA (reference sequence). The CDR3 DNA reads TGCATTTGCGGACAGCGCACAGATACGCAGTATTTT. This translates into CICGQRTDTQYF.

This clonotype has ten or more counts. This rearrangement joins TRBV7-2 to TRBJ1-2, with 8 bases matching TRBD1. V shed 7 bases and J 4 bases; nucleotides not matched to a gene: 2. This CDR3 is built from 12 residues. Germline CDR1 SGHTA, CDR2 FQGNSA. Written as DNA, the CDR3 is TGTGCCAGCACAGACAGGGGCTATGGCTACACCTTC. Its protein product is CASTDRGYGYTF.